The clone carrying this T cell receptor beta chain was detected a few times. Its antigen is still unknown. This entry is derived from a study of regulatory T cells in long-lasting Graves disease. Regarding the study as a whole: TRBV28, TRBJ1-2 and TRBJ2-5 emerged as the favored segments in persistent disease.

Building of the TCR beta libraries involved iRepertoire HTBI primers and Arm-PCR of CDR3 regions. MiXCR, applied by TCRdb to the multiplex PCR reads, yields one record per CDR3 protein. The sample carries about 470,000 distinct CDR3 sequences, around 21% recorded once. This sample's time point: persistent/refractory GD, antithyroid drugs over 5 years with positive TRAb. From RNA extracted from PBMCs, the TCR library was made. In this cohort, patients came from an endocrinology department located in Xi'an, China. Germline assignment: CDR1 DFQATT and CDR2 SNEGSKA (reference sequence). The length of the CDR3 is 10 residues. With 6 bases clipped from V and 17 bases from J, the junction kept 7 bases outside the gene matches.

This TCR derives from a female donor with Graves disease. The chain combines TRBV20-1 with TRBJ1-6, with TRBD1 matching 7 bases. The input for sequencing was peripheral blood mononuclear cells (PBMCs), taken when the disease was refractory, from a patient treated with antithyroid drugs. The CDR3 loop is CSARRTGIHF. DNA for the CDR3: TGCAGTGCCAGAAGGACAGGAATCCACTTT.